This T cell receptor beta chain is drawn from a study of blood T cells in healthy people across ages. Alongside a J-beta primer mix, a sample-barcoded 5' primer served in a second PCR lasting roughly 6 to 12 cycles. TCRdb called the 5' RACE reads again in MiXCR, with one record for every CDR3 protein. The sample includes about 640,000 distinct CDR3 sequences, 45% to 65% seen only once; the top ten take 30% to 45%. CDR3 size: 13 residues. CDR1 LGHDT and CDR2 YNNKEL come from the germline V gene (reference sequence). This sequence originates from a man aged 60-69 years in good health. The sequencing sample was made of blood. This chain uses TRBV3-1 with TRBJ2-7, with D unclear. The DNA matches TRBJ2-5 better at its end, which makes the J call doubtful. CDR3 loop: CASSQDEFGTQYF. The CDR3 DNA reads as TGTGCCAGCAGCCAAGACGAGTTCGGGACCCAGTACTTC.